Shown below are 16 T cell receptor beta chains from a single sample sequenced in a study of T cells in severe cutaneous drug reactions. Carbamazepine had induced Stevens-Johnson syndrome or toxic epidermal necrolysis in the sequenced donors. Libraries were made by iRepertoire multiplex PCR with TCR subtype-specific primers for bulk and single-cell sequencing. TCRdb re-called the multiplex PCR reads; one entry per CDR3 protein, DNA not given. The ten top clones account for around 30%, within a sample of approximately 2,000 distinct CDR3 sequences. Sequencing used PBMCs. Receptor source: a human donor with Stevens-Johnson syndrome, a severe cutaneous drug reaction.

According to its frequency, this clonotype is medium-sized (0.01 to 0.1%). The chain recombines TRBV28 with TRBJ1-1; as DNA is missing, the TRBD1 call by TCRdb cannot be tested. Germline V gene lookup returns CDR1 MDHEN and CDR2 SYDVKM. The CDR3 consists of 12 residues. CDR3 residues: CASSPPPGEAFF.

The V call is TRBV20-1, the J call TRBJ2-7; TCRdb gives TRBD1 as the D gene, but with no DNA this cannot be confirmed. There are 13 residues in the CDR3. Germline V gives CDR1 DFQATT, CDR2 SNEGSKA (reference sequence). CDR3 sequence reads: CSAGTGGTYEQYF.

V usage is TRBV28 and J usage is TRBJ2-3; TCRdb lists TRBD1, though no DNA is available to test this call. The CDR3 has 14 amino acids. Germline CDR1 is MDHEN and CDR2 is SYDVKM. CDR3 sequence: CASSRTGGVDTQYF.

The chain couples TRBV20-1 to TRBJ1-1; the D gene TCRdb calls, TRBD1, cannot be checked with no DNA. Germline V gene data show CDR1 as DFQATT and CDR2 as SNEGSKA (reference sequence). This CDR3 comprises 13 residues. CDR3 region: CSANGQGRTEAFF.

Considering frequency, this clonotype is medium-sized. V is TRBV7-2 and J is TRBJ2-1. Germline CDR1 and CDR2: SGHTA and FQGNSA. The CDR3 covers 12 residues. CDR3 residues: CASSLDTLFPFF.

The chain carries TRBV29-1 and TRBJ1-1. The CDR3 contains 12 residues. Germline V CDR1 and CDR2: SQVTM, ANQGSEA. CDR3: CSVRRPNTEAFF. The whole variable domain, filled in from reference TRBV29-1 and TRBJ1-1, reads SAVISQKPSRDICQRGTSLTIQCQVDSQVTMMFWYRQQPGQSLTLIATANQGSEATYESGFVIDKFPISRPNLTFSTLTVSNMSPEDSSIYLCSVRRPNTEAFFGQGTRLTVV.

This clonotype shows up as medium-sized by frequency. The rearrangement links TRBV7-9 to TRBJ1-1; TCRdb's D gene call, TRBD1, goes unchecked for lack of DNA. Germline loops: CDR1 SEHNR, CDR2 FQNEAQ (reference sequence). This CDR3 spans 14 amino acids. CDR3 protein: CASSPGGVNTEAFF.

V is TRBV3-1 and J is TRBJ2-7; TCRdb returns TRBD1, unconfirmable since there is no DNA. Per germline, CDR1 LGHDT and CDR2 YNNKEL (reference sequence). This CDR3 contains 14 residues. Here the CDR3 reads CASSQVLTDREQYF.

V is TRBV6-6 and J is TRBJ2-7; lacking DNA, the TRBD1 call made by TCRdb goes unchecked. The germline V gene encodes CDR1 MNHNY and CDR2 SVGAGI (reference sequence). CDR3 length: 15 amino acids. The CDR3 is CASSYSPQGAHEQYF.

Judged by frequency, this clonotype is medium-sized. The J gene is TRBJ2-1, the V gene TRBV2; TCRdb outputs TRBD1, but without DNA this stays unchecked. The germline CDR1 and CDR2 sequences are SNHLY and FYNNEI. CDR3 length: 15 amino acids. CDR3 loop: CASSARESGYNEQFF.

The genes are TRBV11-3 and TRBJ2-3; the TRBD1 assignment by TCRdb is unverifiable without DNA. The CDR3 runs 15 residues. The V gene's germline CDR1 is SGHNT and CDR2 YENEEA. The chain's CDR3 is CASSSAGQGGDTQYF.

The CDR3: CSASTYRHFNEQFF. The V and J genes are TRBV20-1 and TRBJ2-1. The CDR3 has 14 residues. Per germline, CDR1 DFQATT and CDR2 SNEGSKA (reference sequence).

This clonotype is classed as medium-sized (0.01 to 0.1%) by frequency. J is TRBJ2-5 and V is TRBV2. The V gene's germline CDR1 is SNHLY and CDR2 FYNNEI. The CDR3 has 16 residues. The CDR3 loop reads CASSNSGSAILETQYF.

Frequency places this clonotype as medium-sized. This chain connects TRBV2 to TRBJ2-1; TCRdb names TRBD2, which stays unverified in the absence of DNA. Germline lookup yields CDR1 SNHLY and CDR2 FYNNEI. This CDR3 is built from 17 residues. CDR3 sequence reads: CASLNLWSGGFYNEQFF.

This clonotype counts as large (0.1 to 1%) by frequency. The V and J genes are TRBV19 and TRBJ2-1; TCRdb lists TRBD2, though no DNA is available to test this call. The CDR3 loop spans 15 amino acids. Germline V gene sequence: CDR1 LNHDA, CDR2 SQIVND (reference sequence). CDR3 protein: CASSPGAYDYNEQFF.

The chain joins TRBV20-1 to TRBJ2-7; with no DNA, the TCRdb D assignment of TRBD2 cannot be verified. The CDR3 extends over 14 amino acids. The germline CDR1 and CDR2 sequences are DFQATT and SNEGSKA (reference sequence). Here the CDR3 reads CSATPRTYSYEQYF.